These T cell receptor beta chains were read from a single sample in a study of T-cell reconstitution after alpha-beta-depleted transplantation in children. MiXCR was run by TCRdb on the PCR reads, yielding one entry per CDR3 protein. The repertoire includes 600,000 or so distinct CDR3 sequences, about 21% of them detected once, and less than 15% sits in the top ten. Sequenced material: PBMCs, mostly from graft donor cells, taken 360 days after TCRalphabeta/CD19-depleted stem cell transplant. The receptors derive from a boy in the first two years of life who had a stem cell transplant for acute myeloid leukemia, so the T cells may come from the graft donor. Both conserved end residues are part of each CDR3. The D gene is left open where the match is weak. Clone size, where shown, is once, few, many, or a class for clones that have expanded.

>many|TRBJ1-1|TRBV10-3|NA
CAISETRSARYTEAFF
TGTGCCATCAGTGAGACCAGATCCGCCAGGTACACTGAAGCTTTCTTT
>many|TRBJ2-1|TRBV4-3|NA
CASRPSGLSSYNEQFF
TGCGCCAGCAGACCTTCCGGGCTAAGCTCCTACAATGAGCAGTTCTTC
>many|TRBJ1-4|TRBV7-9|NA
CASSKAGEKLFF
TGTGCCAGCAGCAAAGCCGGGGAAAAACTGTTTTTT
>NA|TRBJ2-4|TRBV5-6|TRBD1
CASSLVGTARNIQYF
TGTGCCAGCAGCTTGGTAGGGACAGCCAGGAACATTCAGTACTTC
>NA|TRBJ2-7|TRBV20-1|NA
CSARLGASSYEQYF
TGCAGTGCTAGGTTGGGGGCTAGCTCCTACGAGCAGTACTTC
>many|TRBJ1-1|TRBV7-3|NA
CASSSNQNTEAFF
TGTGCCAGCAGCTCCAACCAGAACACTGAAGCTTTCTTT
>NA|TRBJ1-5|TRBV4-2|NA
CASSAREENQPQHF
TGTGCCAGCAGCGCGAGGGAGGAAAATCAGCCCCAGCATTTT
>few|TRBJ2-7|TRBV20-1|NA
CSARAMTGRGYEQYF
TGCAGTGCTAGAGCCATGACAGGGAGGGGATACGAGCAGTACTTC
>NA|TRBJ1-2|TRBV5-6|NA
CASSYRDEYGYTF
TGTGCCAGCAGCTACCGGGACGAATATGGCTACACCTTC
>many|TRBJ2-5|TRBV20-1|NA
CSARPRSGSQETQYF
TGCAGTGCTAGACCCCGGAGTGGTTCCCAAGAGACCCAGTACTTC
>NA|TRBJ2-6|TRBV7-2|TRBD1
CASRNTGGEAGANVLTF
TGTGCCAGCAGAAACACAGGGGGCGAGGCTGGGGCCAACGTCCTGACTTTC
>NA|TRBJ2-3|TRBV13|TRBD2
CASSWGLAGATDTQYF
TGTGCCAGCAGCTGGGGACTAGCGGGGGCCACAGATACGCAGTATTTT
>many|TRBJ1-3|TRBV29-1|NA
CSVGSGTGNTIYF
TGCAGCGTAGGGTCAGGGACTGGAAACACCATATATTTT
>NA|TRBJ1-2|TRBV6-2/TRBV6-3|NA
CASSYPVNYGYTF
TGTGCCAGCAGTTACCCTGTGAACTATGGCTACACCTTC
>many|TRBJ1-2|TRBV20-1|NA
CSASRISWGGYTF
TGCAGTGCTTCCCGGATCAGCTGGGGTGGCTACACCTTC
>NA|TRBJ2-1|TRBV12-5|TRBD1
CASGPHPGTGHEQFF
TGTGCTAGTGGACCACACCCCGGGACAGGGCATGAGCAGTTCTTC
>NA|TRBJ1-1|TRBV20-1|TRBD1
CSARSGQGFGEAFF
TGCAGTGCTAGGTCGGGACAGGGGTTCGGTGAAGCTTTCTTT
>many|TRBJ2-5|TRBV29-1|NA
CSVVGGLQETQYF
TGCAGCGTTGTGGGGGGCCTCCAAGAGACCCAGTACTTC
>many|TRBJ1-5|TRBV5-1|TRBD1
CASSRTGRQPQHF
TGCGCCAGCAGCCGGACAGGGCGTCAGCCCCAGCATTTT
>NA|TRBJ2-6|TRBV10-3|TRBD1
CATATGGQRGANVLTF
TGTGCCACTGCGACAGGGGGCCAGAGGGGGGCCAACGTCCTGACTTTC
>many|TRBJ1-4|TRBV7-9|NA
CASSLSQVLSGEKLFF
TGTGCCAGCAGCTTATCTCAGGTCCTATCGGGTGAAAAACTGTTTTTT
>NA|TRBJ1-1|TRBV20-1|TRBD1
CSARDVSGGVTEAFF
TGCAGTGCTAGAGATGTGTCAGGGGGGGTCACTGAAGCTTTCTTT